This T cell receptor (beta chain) was recovered during a study of CXCR3-negative and CXCR3-positive naive CD8 T cells. Study information: With about 1.5 +/- 0.3 million reads per library, the TRB reads numbered around 140 million in total. Study-level findings and limits: Both of the naive subsets showed about the same high diversity, but memory CD8+ cells had much less. Naive subsets had comparable surface CD5, so TRB CDR3 properties gauged TCR strength. In naive cells, CXCR3-negative and CXCR3-positive subsets had similar TRBV-TRBJ usage; memory cells differed.

Points on this clonotype: Its matching antigen is unknown.

The authors made the TRB cDNA libraries by 5' RACE using UMI labels. TCRdb reworked the 5' RACE reads into one entry per CDR3 protein, no DNA. This sample carries approximately 40,000 distinct CDR3 sequences, with roughly 14% going to the ten biggest clones. Germline V gene lookup returns CDR1 SQVTM and CDR2 ANQGSEA. The CDR3 sequence is 13 residues long. The source is a human donor in good health. Some clones in this sample may be carry-over from other donors' samples. Sequenced: memory CD8+ T cells from blood. V usage is TRBV29-1 and J usage is TRBJ2-1; the D gene TCRdb calls, TRBD2, cannot be checked with no DNA. The CDR3 loop is CSVAGSSYNEQFF.